This T cell receptor (beta chain) was sequenced during a study of OX40 agonist ivuxolimab in advanced cancers. Regarding the research as a whole: Ivuxolimab, which targeted the costimulatory receptor OX40 (CD134), was an agonistic, fully human IgG2 monoclonal antibody. In the dose-escalation cohort, more than 80% of patients were male, and the mean age was 60 years with a range of roughly 20 to 85. Partial responses were achieved by three dose-escalation patients, of whom one had hepatocellular carcinoma and two had cutaneous melanoma. Among the roughly 52 dose-escalation patients, about 19 had hepatocellular carcinoma, approximately 15 melanoma, 9 renal cell carcinoma and 9 head and neck cancer. Peripheral TCRbeta sequencing was intended to test whether TCR sequence diversity was altered and clonal T-cell expansion was caused by ivuxolimab. The monotherapy dose-escalation portion (N ≈ 56 patients) of the phase I ivuxolimab trial is reported in the paper. Intravenous ivuxolimab was administered to patients every 2 weeks at six dose levels: 0.01, 0.1, 0.3, 1.5, 3 and 10 mg/kg. Patients were allowed to have had prior anti-PD-1, anti-PD-L1 or anti-CTLA-4 therapy, and approximately 40% of the dose-escalation patients had been treated with checkpoint inhibitors.

V and J are truncated by 3 bases and 9 bases respectively, leaving an intervening sequence of 20 bases. Sequences ENHRY (CDR1) and SYGVKD (CDR2) are obtained from the germline V gene. Including the terminal cysteine and phenylalanine, the CDR3 comprises 15 residues. Of the read, only the CDR3 DNA is kept; its 45 bases are in frame from base 1. To note about this clone: Its antigen is not yet known. No much larger clone is present one base from it, and per-base qualities are unavailable.

General study outcomes and caveats: Clonal expansion of both CD4+ and CD8+ blood T cells was observed from baseline to week 6 at doses 0.1 to 3.0 mg/kg. The antigen specificity of the clonally expanded peripheral T cells was not determined. After ivuxolimab, more expanded clones were found on average in CD8+ T cells than in CD4+ T cells. Low levels of normalized T-cell clonal expansion were also seen in some patients who did not respond. Partial responders in the 0.1-3.0 mg/kg groups had among the lowest normalized peripheral clonal expansion, especially among CD8+ T cells.

For sequencing of the TCRbeta CDR3 region, genomic DNA was extracted from the sorted cells. The immunoSEQ Assay was used to sequence the TCRbeta CDR3 regions. Held by TCRdb, this immuneACCESS table contains in-frame sequences only and omits some clones. Under half of the omission traces to an unresolved V gene where checked; the cause of the rest is unknown. Here the sample has approximately 70,000 clones; about 82% occur a single time. Under 1.2% of the sample comes from the top ten. The trial excluded patients who had a history of autoimmune disease or were on systemic immunosuppression. Peripheral blood for TCR sequencing was collected from all dose cohorts at baseline, on cycle 4 day 1, and on cycle 7 day 1. The samples were drawn from a first-in-human, open-label, multicenter phase I dose-escalation trial of ivuxolimab. Adults with locally advanced or metastatic head and neck squamous cell, hepatocellular, melanoma or renal cell carcinoma were enrolled in the trial. CD4+ and CD8+ T cells were sorted separately from peripheral blood before TCR sequencing.

The rearranged segments are TRBV10-3 and TRBJ2-5; 6 matching bases give a weak D call of TRBD2. This TCR derives from an adult with an advanced solid tumor such as melanoma, head and neck, liver or kidney cancer. The sequences come from CD4+ or CD8+ T cells sorted from blood, collected in a trial of the OX40 agonist ivuxolimab. The CDR3 has the sequence CAISEGLAPKVAQYF. Here is the DNA: TGTGCCATCAGTGAAGGCCTAGCGCCCAAAGTGGCCCAGTACTTC.